This record looks at one TCR beta chain sequence and its context. Its cognate antigen has yet to be identified. Base qualities were left out, and no much larger clone turns up one base away. The data were taken from a study of CDR3 diversity in severe acne (dated by TCRdb to the late 2010s). V was cut back by 6 bases and J by 4 bases, leaving a gap of 21 bases between them. The CDR3 sequence holds 16 residues, the cysteine and phenylalanine included. Only the CDR3 DNA is retained, 48 bases long and in frame from the first base. Taken from the germline V gene, the CDR1 and CDR2 loops are MNHEY and SVGAGI. The library was built by means of PCR. Sequenced using an Illumina HiSeq 2000. Using fastp at Q25 and MiXCR, TCRdb reprocessed the public reads and kept productive beta chains. Under each unique CDR3 protein, matching rows form one entry showing the most common genes and DNA. This sample lists around 85,000 distinct CDR3 sequences; 49% were detected once. Clones ranked in the top ten supply 11% of the sample.

Recombination linked TRBV6-5 to TRBJ2-5, with the D gene call left open. This TCR was sampled from a male donor with severe acne vulgaris. The sample comprised blood. This receptor has the CDR3 CASSPYMGFFGETQYF. DNA sequence: TGTGCCAGCAGCCCATACATGGGGTTCTTCGGAGAGACCCAGTACTTC.